These 18 T cell receptor beta chains share one sample of origin, sequenced in a study of response to subunit inactivated influenza vaccine. Each CDR3 protein gets one entry after TCRdb re-called the RT-PCR reads with MiXCR. The sample has more than 450,000 distinct CDR3 sequences, 7.6% seen once; the top ten hold 13%. The material was PBMCs from blood, obtained less than 30 months after vaccination. These TCRs come from a man aged 50-75 years who received an inactivated influenza vaccine.

This rearrangement joins TRBV7-6 to TRBJ2-7; tentatively, D is TRBD1 or TRBD2 (5 bases each). CDR1 is SGHVS and CDR2 is FNYEAQ in the germline V gene. There are 14 residues in the CDR3. Trimming left V 2 bases short and J 5 bases short, with 13 bases between. The CDR3, as DNA: TGTGCCAGCAGCTTACGGGGCAGTTCCCACGAGCAGTACTTC. Residues: CASSLRGSSHEQYF.

This clonotype has only a few counts. The chain is built from TRBV20-1 and TRBJ2-5, with unresolved D. This CDR3 spans 15 amino acids. The V end was cut by 0 bases, the J end by 2 bases, with 13 bases between. Germline CDR1 reads DFQATT; CDR2 reads SNEGSKA (reference sequence). The CDR3 bases are TGCAGTGCTAGAGATCAACGGCAGGTACAAGAGACCCAGTACTTC. It translates to CSARDQRQVQETQYF.

The rearrangement joins TRBV5-4 to TRBJ2-3; 10 bases match TRBD2. This CDR3 region has 16 residues. The germline gives CDR1 SGHNT, CDR2 YYREEE (reference sequence). V trimming: 2 bases; J trimming: 2 bases; junction bases outside the gene matches: 5. Here the CDR3 reads CASSFKRGGVTDTQYF. The DNA of the CDR3 is TGTGCCAGCAGCTTCAAGCGGGGGGGTGTCACAGATACGCAGTATTTT.

The rearrangement links TRBV12-3 or TRBV12-4 to TRBJ1-2, with 12 bases lining up with TRBD1. The length of the CDR3 is 15 residues. V trimming: 6 bases; J trimming: 7 bases; junction bases outside the gene matches: 9. CDR3 coding DNA: TGTGCCAGCAGCACCCACGGGACAGGGGGCGGTGGCTACACCTTC. Protein sequence: CASSTHGTGGGGYTF.

This clonotype was counted only a few times. The gene calls are TRBV20-1 and TRBJ1-3, with unresolved D. The germline V gene encodes CDR1 DFQATT and CDR2 SNEGSKA (reference sequence). With 3 bases removed from V and 4 bases from J, the gap between germline ends came to 10 bases. This CDR3 contains 13 residues. The CDR3 region is CSARSDPGNTIYF. The CDR3 DNA sequence: TGCAGTGCTAGGTCGGACCCGGGAAACACCATATATTTT.

This clonotype was detected ten times or more. The V and J genes are TRBV20-1 and TRBJ2-1; a possible D gene is TRBD1 (6 bases). Trimming cost V 6 bases and J 4 bases, with 10 bases left between them. Germline values: CDR1 DFQATT, CDR2 SNEGSKA (reference sequence). The length of the CDR3 is 12 residues. CDR3 in DNA: TGCAGTGCCAGAAGGGGGTACAATGAGCAGTTCTTC. Its translation is CSARRGYNEQFF.

CDR3 residues: CASSFRRNTEAFF. For the CDR3, the DNA is TGTGCCAGCAGTTTTCGCAGGAACACTGAAGCTTTCTTT. The chain is built from TRBV12-3 or TRBV12-4 and TRBJ1-1; D uncertain. V was cut by 3 bases and J by 1 base, with 6 bases left in between. CDR3 length: 13 residues.

A single count supports this clonotype. This chain's CDR3 is CASSTGRCAGTEAFF. CDR3 bases: TGTGCCAGCAGCACAGGACGGTGCGCAGGGACTGAAGCTTTCTTT. This chain connects TRBV11-2 to TRBJ1-1; a weak D match, TRBD1 (5 bases). V lost 5 bases to trimming and J lost 5 bases, with 18 bases between them. The CDR3 length is 15 residues. Germline V lookup: CDR1 SGHAT, CDR2 FQNNGV.

The chain has TRBV5-1 and TRBJ1-3; TRBD1 matches 9 bases. This CDR3 spans 15 amino acids. The germline V gene has CDR1 SGHRS and CDR2 YFSETQ. J lost 4 bases, V lost 5 bases, and 7 bases had no gene match. DNA for the CDR3: TGCGCCAGCAGGGGGACAGGGCGAAGAGGAAACACCATATATTTT. Translating gives CASRGTGRRGNTIYF.

The chain recombines TRBV28 with TRBJ2-3, with D uncertain. The CDR3 length is 16 residues. Germline lookup yields CDR1 MDHEN and CDR2 SYDVKM. Trimming stripped 1 base from V and 1 base from J, with 12 bases between. CDR3 loop: CASSLSLGRGTDTQYF. The CDR3 DNA is TGTGCCAGCAGTTTATCGCTGGGTAGGGGCACAGATACGCAGTATTTT.

This clonotype appeared a few times. This CDR3 reads CSVELAGEYNEQFF. CDR3 coding DNA: TGCAGCGTTGAATTGGCTGGAGAATACAATGAGCAGTTCTTC. V is TRBV29-1 and J is TRBJ2-1; D unclear. V gave up 2 bases and J gave up 4 bases, with 12 bases separating them. The CDR3 has 14 amino acids. Germline CDR1 SQVTM, CDR2 ANQGSEA.

This clonotype has more than one count but fewer than ten. The chain joins TRBV5-1 to TRBJ1-2; possible D gene TRBD1, 5 bases. V lost 0 bases and J lost 11, with 14 bases in between. The germline V gene has CDR1 SGHRS and CDR2 YFSETQ. This CDR3 is built from 13 residues. CDR3 in DNA: TGCGCCAGCAGCTTGGGGTCAGGGAGGACGTACACCTTC. Amino acid sequence: CASSLGSGRTYTF.

This clonotype came up once. This rearrangement joins TRBV18 to TRBJ2-6, with 8 bases lining up with TRBD1. Germline-derived CDR1 and CDR2 are KGHSH and LQKENI. This CDR3 region has 16 residues. J lost 2 bases, V lost 3 bases, and 3 bases had no gene match. CDR3 loop: CASSPSTGAGANVLTF. CDR3 DNA: TGTGCCAGCTCACCTTCGACAGGGGCTGGGGCCAACGTCCTGACTTTC.

This clonotype has more than one count but fewer than ten. The chain employs TRBV7-9 and TRBJ2-1; 8 bases align to TRBD1. CDR3 length: 17 residues. Looked up from germline, CDR1 is SEHNR and CDR2 is FQNEAQ (reference sequence). J lost 1 base, V lost 6 bases, and 11 bases had no gene match. This chain's CDR3 is CASRTSGRGRSYNEQFF. The CDR3 DNA follows: TGTGCCAGCAGAACGTCTGGCAGGGGGCGTTCCTACAATGAGCAGTTCTTC.

Comments on this clonotype: This may be a read error, as it is one base from a much larger clone. The chain joins TRBV7-9 to TRBJ2-2; D might be TRBD1 (5 bases). The germline V gene encodes CDR1 SEHNR and CDR2 FQNEAQ (reference sequence). The CDR3 runs to 15 residues. As DNA, the CDR3 is TGTGCCAGCAGCTTGCAGGGTGCGAACACCCGGGAGCTGTTTTTT. Protein sequence: CASSLQGANTRELFF.

The chain combines TRBV10-3 with TRBJ2-6; D not certain. Germline V gene lookup returns CDR1 ENHRY and CDR2 SYGVKD. The CDR3 consists of 17 residues. Trimming removed 4 bases at V and 0 bases at J, with 13 bases between. CDR3 bases: TGTGCCATCAGTGGTCTCCGGGCCCCCTCTGGGGCCAACGTCCTGACTTTC. It is translated as CAISGLRAPSGANVLTF.

This clonotype was recorded many times. The chain joins TRBV12-3 or TRBV12-4 to TRBJ1-5, with D possibly matching TRBD1 (5 bases). Between the trimmed V and J ends, which lost 0 bases and 2 bases, there was a span of 8 bases. CDR3 length: 15 amino acids. In DNA form, the CDR3 reads TGTGCCAGCAGTTTAGCGCAGGGCGGCAATCAGCCCCAGCATTTT. It encodes CASSLAQGGNQPQHF.

This clonotype was found a few times. The V gene is TRBV5-5, the J gene TRBJ2-3; 13 bases agree with TRBD2. The J segment lost 7 bases and the V segment lost 4 bases, leaving 6 bases of the junction unmatched. CDR1 is SGHKS and CDR2 is YYEKEE in the germline V gene (reference sequence). CDR3 size: 15 residues. CDR3 in amino acids: CASSRGLAGSNTQYF. In DNA, the CDR3 is TGTGCCAGCAGCCGGGGACTAGCGGGAAGTAATACGCAGTATTTT.